This entry features one TCR beta chain sequence. The antigen this receptor binds is unknown. No much larger clone is present one base from it, and per-base qualities are unavailable. CD8 naive samples consisted of CD45RO-negative cells that were positively selected for CCR7, yielding a CD45RA+CCR7+ population without TemRA cells. Healthy HIV-negative adults with no recently reported acute infections or vaccinations were included as donors. Every donor was a Caucasian adult living in Nashville, Tennessee, USA. After blood collection by leukapheresis, PBMCs were isolated using Ficoll-Histopaque density gradient centrifugation and then cryopreserved in the vapor phase of liquid nitrogen. Purity and quantity of every magnetically sorted T cell population were checked by analytical flow cytometry. Genomic DNA was isolated from each sorted fraction and quantified by UV absorbance on a Nanodrop 2000c. This sample was included in a study of shared clonotypes between healthy human individuals (dated by TCRdb to about 2020). About the investigation overall: A few men and a couple of women, aged 18 to 49 years, made up the cohort. Between about 0.94 and 8.9 billion PBMCs per donor were obtained by leukapheresis. To increase sequencing depth and limit assay-specific biases, TCR repertoire library preparation and sequencing were carried out by different laboratories using diverse techniques. To estimate repertoire size and how much clonotype sharing occurs between individuals, the study deeply sequenced the blood TCR repertoires of a handful of healthy adults. Per donor, three plates each were used for CD4 naive and CD4 memory, two for CD8 naive, and one for CD8 memory. What the study reported, not specific to this receptor: Pairwise subsampling led to the expectation that sequencing depth would affect the degree of clonotype sharing among donors. Because the study included only a small number of donors, the genetic and exposure-history diversity represented was limited. Estimated clonotype richness was generally larger for naive than for memory subsets. Around 5.4% of naive CD4, 3.5% of naive CD8, about 2.5% of memory CD4, and 0.35% to 0.4% of memory CD8 clonotypes were shared across a few donors. Sampling was restricted to blood, and TCR repertoires in tissues likely differ from the TCR repertoires found in blood. Compared with non-shared clonotypes, the clonotypes found in all four sorted-subset donors had higher generation probabilities. Even with the large sequencing depth, rarefaction of the sorted-subset datasets indicated that sequencing was incomplete.

TCR CDR3 regions were amplified from genomic DNA by multiplex PCR using the deep immunoSEQ assay. For each cell subset, the extracted genomic DNA was distributed evenly across all wells of several immunoSEQ 96-well plates, and each plate served as one replicate. Each replicate PCR for sorted subsets received around 200 ng genomic DNA, equal to about 30,000 T cell genomes. Purified libraries were quantified with a Qubit 3.0 fluorometer, sized on a Bioanalyzer 2100, and re-quantified with the KAPA Library Quantification kit. Every immunoSEQ 96-well plate was sequenced on a dedicated single-read 150-cycle Illumina NextSeq 550 flow cell. Per the authors' processing: Because the immunoSEQ output included only junctional sequences and no quality scores, the filtering could not be the same as the filtering used for full-length reads. To assign V/J genes and CDR3, sequences were annotated against IMGT germline references using PyIR, a Python wrapper for IgBLAST v1.9. Any read was removed if the V/J assignment was weak (E-value above 1e-6), the CDR3 was missing, or the read contained stop codons, out-of-frame junctions, or ambiguous translated residues. V3J clonotypes were defined as sequences sharing the same inferred V gene, J gene, and CDR3 amino acid sequence. The percentage overlap between two repertoires was calculated by dividing the number of shared unique clonotypes by the size of the smaller repertoire. Repertoire richness was assessed with RTK rarefaction, the Chao1 estimator, and Recon v2.1 estimates of unobserved clonotypes. Generation probabilities for all TCRbeta clonotypes obtained by the gDNA method from a few donors were computed using OLGA. TCRdb provides this immuneACCESS table in a form limited to in-frame rearrangements. Some clones are lacking; in checked studies, under half of them reflect an unresolved V gene, and why the rest are absent is not known. V and J calls plus clone size are reproduced from that table; the DNA served to infer D and trimming. Present in this sample are roughly 590,000 clones, around 95% of which were seen just once. Roughly 0.1% of the sample is in the top ten clones.

Cut back by 5 bases and 2 bases, the V and J ends lie 13 bases apart. Its CDR3 holds 14 amino acids, cysteine through phenylalanine. Only the CDR3 DNA is retained, 42 bases long and in frame from the first base. CDR1 MDHEN and CDR2 SYDVKM were looked up in the germline V gene. The clonotype originates from a woman in her 30s in good health. The V gene is TRBV28 and the J gene is TRBJ2-7; a tentative D call is TRBD1 (6 bases match). The material sequenced was naive CD8+ T cells sorted from blood. This sample's cell subset or site label indicates: CD45RA+CCR7+. The CDR3 region: CASSDRTVPYEQYF. The nucleotide sequence reads TGTGCCAGCAGTGATAGGACAGTTCCCTACGAGCAGTACTTC. Joined to the reference TRBV28 and TRBJ2-7 proteins, this CDR3 gives the full variable domain: DVKVTQSSRYLVKRTGEKVFLECVQDMDHENMFWYRQDPGLGLRLIYFSYDVKMKEKGDIPEGYSVSREKKERFSLILESASTNQTSMYLCASSDRTVPYEQYFGPGTRLTVT.